The 15 T cell receptor beta chains presented below share a single source sample, sequenced in a study of T-cell reconstitution after alpha-beta-depleted transplantation in children. The TCRbeta library was prepared with unique molecular identifiers. A single record per CDR3 protein comes from TCRdb applying MiXCR to the PCR reads. The data contain about 980,000 distinct CDR3 sequences, less than 30% of them singletons. The material was PBMCs, mostly from graft donor cells, obtained 360 days after TCRalphabeta/CD19-depleted stem cell transplant. The receptors stem from a boy in the first two years of life who had a stem cell transplant for SCID, so the T cells may come from the graft donor.

The J gene is TRBJ2-3, the V gene TRBV6-5; 9 nucleotides line up with TRBD1. Germline V gene lookup returns CDR1 MNHEY and CDR2 SVGAGI. The CDR3 contains 15 residues. Trimming removed 2 bases from V and 3 bases from J; junction bases left unmatched: 3. In DNA, the CDR3 is TGTGCCAGCAGTTACGAGACAGGGGGGACAGATACGCAGTATTTT. This translates into CASSYETGGTDTQYF.

This chain connects TRBV7-8 to TRBJ1-2, with D unclear. From germline, CDR1 is SGHVS and CDR2 FQNEAQ. Trimming removed 2 bases at V and 4 bases at J, with 14 bases between. The CDR3 loop spans 15 amino acids. The CDR3 protein is CASSLHRGGLYGYTF. CDR3 sequence (DNA): TGTGCCAGCAGCTTACACCGCGGCGGCCTCTATGGCTACACCTTC.

The chain uses TRBV12-3 or TRBV12-4 and TRBJ2-3; the D is unclear. There are 15 residues in the CDR3. Trimming cost V 3 bases and J 0 bases, with 10 bases left between them. CDR3 region: CASSFWVESTDTQYF. The CDR3 coding sequence is TGTGCCAGCAGTTTTTGGGTGGAAAGCACAGATACGCAGTATTTT.

This chain connects TRBV7-2 to TRBJ2-7; 9 bases agree with TRBD2. Germline lookup yields CDR1 SGHTA and CDR2 FQGNSA. The CDR3 extends over 15 amino acids. The junction had 9 bases not matched to a gene; V was cut back by 5 bases and J by 4 bases. The CDR3 is CASSPQAGGNYEQYF. The CDR3 nucleotides are TGTGCCAGCAGCCCTCAAGCGGGGGGAAATTACGAGCAGTACTTC.

This clonotype was detected only once. The chain recombines TRBV27 with TRBJ2-4; maybe TRBD1 (5 bases). The CDR3 is made up of 16 amino acids. The V gene lost 5 bases and the J gene lost 0 bases, with 14 bases spanning the gap. Germline lookup yields CDR1 MNHEY and CDR2 SMNVEV (reference sequence). For the CDR3, the DNA is TGTGCCAGCAGTGGAGCGACAGTACTAGCCAAAAACATTCAGTACTTC. Its protein product is CASSGATVLAKNIQYF.

The chain links TRBV20-1 to TRBJ2-5; 10 positions agree with TRBD1. The CDR3 sequence is 17 residues long. V was pared by 3 bases and J by 2 bases, with 12 bases of the junction left unmatched. Germline CDR1 reads DFQATT; CDR2 reads SNEGSKA (reference sequence). This CDR3 is CSASSDRGLYGQETQYF. The CDR3 DNA follows: TGCAGTGCTAGTTCCGACAGGGGGCTTTACGGACAAGAGACCCAGTACTTC.

The chain combines TRBV20-1 with TRBJ2-7, with D possibly being TRBD1 (5 bases). The length of the CDR3 is 13 residues. Trimming took off 6 bases at V and 4 bases at J, with 16 bases between the two ends. Germline V CDR1 and CDR2: DFQATT, SNEGSKA (reference sequence). The CDR3: CSAITVDKYEQYF. As DNA, the CDR3 is TGCAGTGCAATCACAGTGGACAAGTACGAGCAGTACTTC.

This clonotype showed up just a few times. The genes are TRBV5-1 and TRBJ1-1; a weak D match, TRBD1 (5 bases). There are 15 residues in the CDR3. The V and J ends lost 0 bases and 2 bases respectively, with 11 bases between them. The germline CDR1 and CDR2 sequences are SGHRS and YFSETQ. The CDR3 is CASSLGDLGNTEAFF. The CDR3 DNA reads TGCGCCAGCAGCTTGGGGGACCTCGGTAACACTGAAGCTTTCTTT.

CDR3 in DNA: TGTGCCAGCAGCTTAGTCTTTAGCGGGGGGCAAGAGACCCAGTACTTC. It encodes CASSLVFSGGQETQYF. The chain has TRBV11-2 and TRBJ2-5, with 10 nucleotides matching TRBD2. The V and J ends lost 1 base and 2 bases, in that order; junction bases with no gene match: 4. From germline, CDR1 is SGHAT and CDR2 FQNNGV. This CDR3 region has 16 residues.

This clonotype occurred a few times. The chain has TRBV3-1 and TRBJ2-5; weak D call: TRBD2 (6 bases). The CDR3 has 15 residues. CDR1 LGHDT and CDR2 YNNKEL come from the germline V gene (reference sequence). The V gene lost 7 bases and the J gene lost 5 bases, with 20 bases spanning the gap. The CDR3 DNA reads TGTGCCAGCACTTTGCACGGGGGTCGATGGGAGACCCAGTACTTC. Amino acid sequence: CASTLHGGRWETQYF.

This clonotype was found once. The V gene is TRBV7-3, the J gene TRBJ2-3; D is possibly TRBD2 (7 bases). The CDR3 consists of 16 residues. Looked up from germline, CDR1 is SGHTA and CDR2 is FQGTGA. Trimming stripped 7 bases from V and 4 bases from J, with 21 bases between. The CDR3 spells CASTRTGGRGADTQYF. As DNA, the CDR3 is TGTGCCAGCACCCGAACCGGGGGGAGGGGGGCAGATACGCAGTATTTT.

As DNA, the CDR3 is TGTGCCAGCAGTGTCGACAGGGCCCCCTACGAGCAGTACTTC. Its protein is CASSVDRAPYEQYF. The chain has TRBV9 and TRBJ2-7; 7 nucleotides align to TRBD1. Germline V gives CDR1 SGDLS, CDR2 YYNGEE. This CDR3 contains 14 residues. With V trimmed by 5 bases and J by 2 bases, 7 bases remained unmatched. Drawing the rest from reference TRBV9 and TRBJ2-7, the complete variable domain is DSGVTQTPKHLITATGQRVTLRCSPRSGDLSVYWYQQSLDQGLQFLIQYYNGEERAKGNILERFSAQQFPDLHSELNLSSLELGDSALYFCASSVDRAPYEQYFGPGTRLTVT.

The V call is TRBV6-1, the J call TRBJ2-5; 11 nucleotides line up with TRBD2. With V trimmed by 7 bases and J by 0 bases, 7 bases remained unmatched. CDR1 is MNHNS, CDR2 SASEGT, per germline. The CDR3 length is 16 residues. CDR3 protein: CASTVRLAGYQETQYF. CDR3 coding DNA: TGTGCCAGCACCGTTAGACTAGCGGGGTACCAAGAGACCCAGTACTTC.

This clonotype was found many times. The V call is TRBV15, the J call TRBJ2-5, with D possibly TRBD1 on 6 matching bases. The V end lost 5 bases, the J end lost 5 bases, and 18 bases lay between the germline ends. The germline gives CDR1 LNHNV, CDR2 YYDKDF (reference sequence). The CDR3 runs 15 residues. CDR3 in amino acids: CATSVNRVGVETQYF. CDR3 bases: TGTGCCACCAGCGTCAACAGGGTAGGAGTGGAGACCCAGTACTTC.

This clonotype was recorded a few times. The chain combines TRBV7-8 with TRBJ1-6; TRBD1 might be the D (5 bases). Germline values: CDR1 SGHVS, CDR2 FQNEAQ. Trimming shortened V by 3 bases and J by 9 bases, and 18 bases separated the two germline ends. The CDR3 is 16 amino acids. CDR3 nucleotide sequence: TGTGCCAGCAGCTTCCTCCTGGGGAGGGGTGGTTCACCCCTCCACTTT. Protein sequence: CASSFLLGRGGSPLHF.